This T cell receptor (beta chain) originates from a study of CD8 T cells in ankylosing spondylitis. This clonotype was recorded a few times. TCRdb itself ran the 5' RACE reads through MiXCR, one entry per CDR3 protein. The sample includes about 250,000 distinct CDR3 sequences, roughly a third of them seen just once. The CDR3 extends over 15 amino acids. Germline CDR1 is MGHRA and CDR2 is YSYEKL. V shed 0 bases and J shed 3 bases, with 12 bases lying between them. This rearrangement joins TRBV4-1 to TRBJ2-7; weak D call: TRBD2 (6 bases). The sequence was obtained from a male donor with ankylosing spondylitis or in good health (not recorded which). Material for sequencing was blood, either unsorted or a sorted T cell fraction (not recorded which). In DNA form, the CDR3 reads TGCGCCAGCAGCCAAGATGAGGCGGGAAACTACGAGCAGTACTTC. Amino acid sequence: CASSQDEAGNYEQYF.